This paragraph covers one T cell receptor (beta chain) sequence. Data came from immunoSEQ multiplex PCR; TCRdb stores just in-frame clones and leaves some out. There are some 140,000 clones in the sample; just under 85% occur only once, and approximately 30% lies in the top ten. The source of the sample is a study of blood T cell repertoires in COVID-19. The junction had 7 bases not matched to a gene; V was cut back by 6 bases and J by 6 bases. Germline V gene data show CDR1 as LNHDA and CDR2 as SQIVND (reference sequence). This CDR3 has 15 residues. This receptor was taken from a woman aged 55-69 years with acute or convalescent COVID-19. The material sequenced was peripheral blood. The rearrangement uses TRBV19 and TRBJ1-5, with 11 bases matching TRBD1. The CDR3 DNA follows: TGTGCCAGTAGGCTAGGACAGGGGGCAGGTCAGCCCCAGCATTTT. Protein product: CASRLGQGAGQPQHF.